This T cell receptor beta chain came from a study of CD8 T cells in Susac syndrome. CDR3 size: 16 residues. The germline V gene has CDR1 KGHSH and CDR2 LQKENI. Trimming cost V 4 bases and J 8 bases, with 21 bases left between them. From blood CD8+ and CD4+ T cells, TCR beta sequences were generated. After extraction with the RNeasy kit, about 0.5 to 1 ug of the RNA was reverse transcribed using random hexamers. A multiplex approach, immunoSEQ multiplex PCR, amplified TCR beta CDR3 across 54 Vbeta and 13 Jbeta. TCRdb analysed the immunoSEQ multiplex PCR reads with MiXCR anew, one entry per CDR3 protein. The repertoire holds a few hundred thousand distinct CDR3 sequences, with 75% to 85% as singletons.

The sequencing input was CD8+ T cells from PBMCs. The sequence derives from a human donor with multiple sclerosis. The V call is TRBV18, the J call TRBJ2-1, with a possible D match to TRBD2 (7 bases). The CDR3 DNA is TGTGCCAGCTCACGTGGGGAGGGGGTTCTTCCCGATGAGCAGTTCTTC. Translation: CASSRGEGVLPDEQFF.